Listed below are T cell receptor beta chains from one sample, sequenced in a study of blood T cell repertoires in COVID-19. The method was immunoSEQ multiplex PCR; TCRdb's version includes in-frame clones alone and lacks a portion of them. The sample holds some 110,000 clones; approximately 80% are singletons and the top ten take around 15%. The sequenced material came from peripheral blood. The source of these receptors is a woman aged 55-69 years with acute or convalescent COVID-19. Both conserved end residues are part of each CDR3. The order of the fields is D gene, CDR3 length, J gene, V gene, clone size, CDR3 DNA, CDR3 protein. A D gene is named only where the DNA matches it firmly. Not all rows give a size; the values are once, few, many and, for expanded clones, a class.

d_gene: .
len: 12
j_gene: TRBJ1-2
v_gene: TRBV19
abundance: .
CDR3nt: TGTGCCAGTAGTCTACAGAAATATGGCTACACCTTC
CDR3aa: CASSLQKYGYTF

d_gene: TRBD1
len: 15
j_gene: TRBJ1-6
v_gene: TRBV25-1
abundance: .
CDR3nt: TGTGCCAGCAGTGAATTGGGGACAGGGTACTCACCCCTCCACTTT
CDR3aa: CASSELGTGYSPLHF

d_gene: .
len: 14
j_gene: TRBJ2-7
v_gene: TRBV3-1/TRBV3-2
abundance: .
CDR3nt: TGTGCCAGCAGCCAAGATTACGCAGGGTCCGAGCAGTACTTC
CDR3aa: CASSQDYAGSEQYF

d_gene: TRBD1
len: 15
j_gene: TRBJ2-7
v_gene: TRBV7-9
abundance: .
CDR3nt: TGTGCCAGCAGCTCGAGGGACAGGTTCTCCTACGAGCAGTACTTC
CDR3aa: CASSSRDRFSYEQYF

d_gene: .
len: 14
j_gene: TRBJ1-2
v_gene: TRBV19
abundance: few
CDR3nt: TGTGCCAGTAGTATGTGGACGGGGGGCCAGGGCTACACCTTC
CDR3aa: CASSMWTGGQGYTF

d_gene: TRBD1
len: 14
j_gene: TRBJ2-7
v_gene: TRBV18
abundance: .
CDR3nt: TGTGCCAGCTCACCACCCAGGGGGCTCTACGAGCAGTACTTC
CDR3aa: CASSPPRGLYEQYF

d_gene: .
len: 14
j_gene: TRBJ1-1
v_gene: TRBV6-5
abundance: .
CDR3nt: TGTGCCAGCAGCCAGGACACCATGAACACTGAAGCTTTCTTT
CDR3aa: CASSQDTMNTEAFF

d_gene: .
len: 15
j_gene: TRBJ2-7
v_gene: TRBV4-1
abundance: .
CDR3nt: TGCGCCAGCAGCCAAGAAAACAGGGAAACCTACGAGCAGTACTTC
CDR3aa: CASSQENRETYEQYF

d_gene: TRBD2
len: 15
j_gene: TRBJ2-3
v_gene: TRBV25-1
abundance: .
CDR3nt: TGTGCCAGCACGGGAGGACTAGCCGTACCGGATACGCAGTATTTT
CDR3aa: CASTGGLAVPDTQYF

d_gene: .
len: 15
j_gene: TRBJ2-1
v_gene: TRBV5-1
abundance: .
CDR3nt: TGCGCCAGCAGCTTGGTCGCGGGAACCTACAATGAGCAGTTCTTC
CDR3aa: CASSLVAGTYNEQFF

d_gene: .
len: 17
j_gene: TRBJ1-1
v_gene: TRBV19
abundance: .
CDR3nt: TGTGCCAGTAGTAAGGGAGGGGAGGGACAAATGAACACTGAAGCTTTCTTT
CDR3aa: CASSKGGEGQMNTEAFF

d_gene: TRBD2
len: 15
j_gene: TRBJ2-2
v_gene: TRBV2
abundance: .
CDR3nt: TGTGCCAGCACCGTACTAGCGGTGAACACCGGGGAGCTGTTTTTT
CDR3aa: CASTVLAVNTGELFF

d_gene: TRBD1
len: 15
j_gene: TRBJ1-2
v_gene: TRBV2
abundance: .
CDR3nt: TGTGCCAGCAGTCCCTGGACAGGGGGTGTCTATGGCTACACCTTC
CDR3aa: CASSPWTGGVYGYTF

d_gene: .
len: 17
j_gene: TRBJ1-2
v_gene: TRBV27
abundance: .
CDR3nt: TGTGCCAGCAGTGACCGACTCTTACTCCAGGGGACCTATGGCTACACCTTC
CDR3aa: CASSDRLLLQGTYGYTF

d_gene: .
len: 15
j_gene: TRBJ1-6
v_gene: TRBV3-1/TRBV3-2
abundance: .
CDR3nt: TGTGCCAGCAGCCCCCGACAGATAGATAATTCACCCCTCCACTTT
CDR3aa: CASSPRQIDNSPLHF

d_gene: .
len: 16
j_gene: TRBJ2-4
v_gene: TRBV19
abundance: .
CDR3nt: TGTGCCAGTAGTATAGTCCTAGTATCAGCCAAAAACATTCAGTACTTC
CDR3aa: CASSIVLVSAKNIQYF

d_gene: TRBD1
len: 16
j_gene: TRBJ1-1
v_gene: TRBV27
abundance: .
CDR3nt: TGTGCCAGCAGGAGAGGGACAGGGGCCTTGAACACTGAAGCTTTCTTT
CDR3aa: CASRRGTGALNTEAFF

d_gene: .
len: 12
j_gene: TRBJ1-2
v_gene: TRBV6-5
abundance: .
CDR3nt: TGTGCCAGCACGGGGACTAACTATGGCTACACCTTC
CDR3aa: CASTGTNYGYTF

d_gene: .
len: 18
j_gene: TRBJ2-6
v_gene: TRBV18
abundance: .
CDR3nt: TGTGCCAGCTCACAGAACCACAGGGCCCAATCTGGGGCCAACGTCCTGACTTTC
CDR3aa: CASSQNHRAQSGANVLTF

d_gene: .
len: 13
j_gene: TRBJ2-3
v_gene: TRBV11-3
abundance: .
CDR3nt: TGTGCCAGCAGCTTAGACTACACAGATACGCAGTATTTT
CDR3aa: CASSLDYTDTQYF

d_gene: .
len: 16
j_gene: TRBJ2-2
v_gene: TRBV19
abundance: .
CDR3nt: TGTGCCAGTAGTATCCCCCAGGGGCTGAGGACCGGGGAGCTGTTTTTT
CDR3aa: CASSIPQGLRTGELFF

d_gene: .
len: 14
j_gene: TRBJ2-1
v_gene: TRBV5-1
abundance: .
CDR3nt: TGCGCCAGCAGTACCGGGACTTTTTCCAATGAGCAGTTCTTC
CDR3aa: CASSTGTFSNEQFF

d_gene: .
len: 18
j_gene: TRBJ2-1
v_gene: TRBV27
abundance: once
CDR3nt: TGTGTCACCCAGCAGTTAAAAGAAGCGGTGGCAGATTGTGATGAGCAGTTCTTC
CDR3aa: CVTQQLKEAVADCDEQFF

d_gene: TRBD1
len: 14
j_gene: TRBJ1-2
v_gene: TRBV3-1/TRBV3-2
abundance: .
CDR3nt: TGTGCCAGCAGCCAATTACAGGGGTTTGGCGGCTACACCTTC
CDR3aa: CASSQLQGFGGYTF

d_gene: .
len: 12
j_gene: TRBJ2-1
v_gene: TRBV19
abundance: few
CDR3nt: TGTGCCAGTAGTAGATCAGGGGACGAGCAGTTCTTC
CDR3aa: CASSRSGDEQFF

d_gene: .
len: 12
j_gene: TRBJ2-4
v_gene: TRBV27
abundance: .
CDR3nt: TGTGCCAGCAGTTTGGACAGTTTCCTAAGCCGGTTC
CDR3aa: CASSLDSFLSRF

d_gene: TRBD1
len: 19
j_gene: TRBJ1-1
v_gene: TRBV28
abundance: .
CDR3nt: TGTGCCAGCAGTTTATCTAGAATCCGCACGGGACAGCTGAACACTGAAGCTTTCTTT
CDR3aa: CASSLSRIRTGQLNTEAFF

d_gene: TRBD2
len: 17
j_gene: TRBJ2-3
v_gene: TRBV6-1
abundance: .
CDR3nt: TGTGCCAGCAGTGAAGTACAAGCTAGCGGGATAGCAGATATGCAGTATTTT
CDR3aa: CASSEVQASGIADMQYF

d_gene: .
len: 18
j_gene: TRBJ1-2
v_gene: TRBV20-1
abundance: once
CDR3nt: TGCAGTGCTAGTTCACCGACAGCCTTCAAATCGAGCGACCATGGCTACACCTTC
CDR3aa: CSASSPTAFKSSDHGYTF

d_gene: .
len: 13
j_gene: TRBJ1-2
v_gene: TRBV28
abundance: .
CDR3nt: TGTGCCAGCAAAGAGGGAGCTGTCTATGGCTACACCTTC
CDR3aa: CASKEGAVYGYTF

d_gene: .
len: 13
j_gene: TRBJ1-6
v_gene: TRBV7-9
abundance: once
CDR3nt: TGTGCCAGCAGCTTTACACAGAATTCACCCCTCCACTTT
CDR3aa: CASSFTQNSPLHF

d_gene: .
len: 15
j_gene: TRBJ1-4
v_gene: TRBV3-1/TRBV3-2
abundance: .
CDR3nt: TGTGCCAGCAGCCAAGATGTCAGGATGAGCGGAAAACTGTTTTTT
CDR3aa: CASSQDVRMSGKLFF

d_gene: .
len: 14
j_gene: TRBJ1-1
v_gene: TRBV19
abundance: .
CDR3nt: TGTGCCAGTAGTATATCAGGAACGAACACTGAAGCTTTCTTT
CDR3aa: CASSISGTNTEAFF

d_gene: .
len: 13
j_gene: TRBJ1-1
v_gene: TRBV19
abundance: medium-sized
CDR3nt: TGTGCCAGTAGTACCCACAAGAACACTGAAGCTTTCTTT
CDR3aa: CASSTHKNTEAFF

d_gene: TRBD2
len: 19
j_gene: TRBJ2-1
v_gene: TRBV7-2
abundance: .
CDR3nt: TGTGCCAGCAGTCCAAGTCCCGGGACTAGCGGGAGAATGTACAATGAGCAGTTCTTC
CDR3aa: CASSPSPGTSGRMYNEQFF

d_gene: TRBD1
len: 17
j_gene: TRBJ1-5
v_gene: TRBV2
abundance: once
CDR3nt: TGTGCCAGCAGCCCAGCCCCGGGACAGGGTGGCAATCAGCCCCAGCATTTT
CDR3aa: CASSPAPGQGGNQPQHF

d_gene: .
len: 15
j_gene: TRBJ1-1
v_gene: TRBV19
abundance: .
CDR3nt: TGTGCCAGTATGAGGACAGTAACTTGGGGCACTGAAGCTTTCTTT
CDR3aa: CASMRTVTWGTEAFF

d_gene: .
len: 13
j_gene: TRBJ1-1
v_gene: TRBV11-2
abundance: .
CDR3nt: TGTGCCAGCAGCTTGGGCGAGAACACTGAAGCTTTCTTT
CDR3aa: CASSLGENTEAFF

d_gene: .
len: 15
j_gene: TRBJ2-1
v_gene: TRBV7-2
abundance: .
CDR3nt: TGTGCCAGCAGCATTAGTTCGAGCTCCTACAATGAGCAGTTCTTC
CDR3aa: CASSISSSSYNEQFF

d_gene: .
len: 14
j_gene: TRBJ1-1
v_gene: TRBV6-5
abundance: .
CDR3nt: TGTGCCAGCAGGGCCGGGGGGGAGAACACTGAAGCTTTCTTT
CDR3aa: CASRAGGENTEAFF

d_gene: .
len: 14
j_gene: TRBJ1-2
v_gene: TRBV9
abundance: few
CDR3nt: TGTGCCAGCAGCGTCTTCCAGGCCGACTATGGCTACACCTTC
CDR3aa: CASSVFQADYGYTF

d_gene: .
len: 14
j_gene: TRBJ2-7
v_gene: TRBV5-1
abundance: once
CDR3nt: TGCGCCAGCAGTACCGGTACGTCTGCCTACGAGCAGTACTTC
CDR3aa: CASSTGTSAYEQYF